This TCR beta chain was obtained from a study of T cells in Graves' hyperthyroidism and ophthalmopathy (dated 2019 in TCRdb). Regarding the study in general: Peripheral blood samples were taken at the time of initial diagnosis, prior to any treatment. TCR V-J signatures able to tell the groups apart were searched for in a discovery cohort of 95 to 100 patients, of whom more than 40 had Graves' ophthalmopathy and 55 to 60 had stable Graves' hyperthyroidism. An independent validation cohort of under 20 hyperthyroidism patients and over 15 patients who later progressed to ophthalmopathy tested prospective prediction of ophthalmopathy. The roughly 91 discovery patients were randomly split 7:3 into training and test sets. In addition, the study compared T-cell repertoires in thyroid tissue and in blood from six Graves' hyperthyroidism patients. After sampling, hyperthyroidism patients received methimazole starting at 30 mg daily, and ophthalmopathy patients received high-dose intravenous methylprednisolone. According to the paper, TCR Vbeta CDR3 sequencing was carried out on some 130 peripheral blood samples, which came from some 41 ophthalmopathy, under 80 hyperthyroidism and roughly 17 progressor patients.

On the study overall, not on this receptor specifically: In validation, progression to ophthalmopathy was predicted by the model with around 71% sensitivity and just over 72% specificity, a median of approximately 7.1 months before onset. In cross-validation, a model built on a 13 V-J signature told ophthalmopathy apart from stable hyperthyroidism with 85% to 90% sensitivity and 81% to 82% specificity, and in testing the same model reached 80%/75%. Most expanded thyroid clonotypes (frequency above 0.001) were also detected in blood, a finding suggesting that blood repertoires may reflect thyroid immune responses. Sample size was not statistically predetermined, and investigators were not blinded to group allocation.

This clonotype was detected ten times or more. The target of this receptor is not known. No base-level quality is on record; no much larger clone is a single base apart. TCR beta CDR3 regions were amplified from RNA transcripts. A first-round RT-PCR of the TCR CDR3 used the HTBI primer set with the Qiagen OneStep RT-PCR kit. Libraries were constructed in a second round of multiplex PCR, after which size selection and purification were performed. Sequencing of the libraries was done on an Illumina HiSeq2000 using paired-end 100 bp reads. The authors' pipeline ran thus. Raw data were processed with SOAPnuke, discarding reads with adapters, uncalled bases, mean Phred below 15, or no exact constant-primer or identifier match. COPE v1.2.5 was used to merge the high-quality paired reads, and each unique nucleotide sequence was defined as a clonotype. MiTCR v1.1 was used to align clonotypes to the IMGT TRBV, TRBD and TRBJ reference segments. Only V-J combinations with frequency above 0.0001, covering about 99% of repertoires, were analysed. The TCS score was defined as F50 (clonal expansion) divided by E x V (chaos), with BLOSUM62-based TCRdist calculated between CDR3 peptides within each V-J. Welch's t-statistics and random forest reduced just over 500 V-J features to 10 to 15, which were used in a naive Bayes classifier (R e1071). TCRdb took the public reads, trimmed them with fastp at Q25, ran MiXCR for clone calling and kept in-frame beta chains. When rows share a CDR3 protein, they turn into one entry using the most common DNA and genes. The V and J calls come from TCRdb's annotation, not from the publication. This sample lists about 260,000 distinct CDR3 sequences; approximately 16% were detected once. 25% to 30% of the sample is in the top ten clones.

Ophthalmopathy patients had moderately to severely active disease, Clinical Activity Score of at least 3, NOSPECS grade of at least 4, and duration under 3 months. The study excluded patients with uncontrolled infections, other autoimmune diseases, pregnancy or lactation. Diagnoses were based on clinical symptoms, serum thyroxine and TRAb, thyroid ultrasound and orbital computed tomography. PBMCs were separated from 10 ml of fresh peripheral blood using Ficoll-Paque density gradient centrifugation. Total RNA was extracted using Trizol reagent, and RNA quality was assessed on an Agilent 2100 Bioanalyzer. V is pruned by 10 bases and J by 4 bases, leaving 9 bases of the junction without a gene match. The cysteine opens and the phenylalanine closes a CDR3 of 14 amino acids. Only CDR3 DNA remains: 42 bases, in frame from the first base. CDR1 MNHEY and CDR2 SVGEGT were looked up in the germline V gene.

The chain links TRBV6-2 or TRBV6-3 with TRBJ2-1, with 8 central nucleotides matching TRBD2. This TCR was recovered from a young woman with Graves' ophthalmopathy. Input material: blood. The bases are TGTGCCACCGGGGGTACTAGCGGATACAATGAGCAGTTCTTC. This encodes CATGGTSGYNEQFF.